This record covers a single TCR beta chain. Its antigen is currently unknown. This sample is drawn from a study of cytomegalovirus exposure and HLA in healthy donors. The PCR employed 60 Vbeta primers together with 13 Jbeta primers. Repertoires were generated with immunoSEQ multiplex PCR, while TCRdb's copy carries only in-frame clones and drops some. Recorded for this sample: 130,000 to 150,000 clones. Study-level results: CMV serostatus was the sole immune exposure data available.

The germline gives CDR1 SGHRS, CDR2 YFSETQ. CDR3 length: 17 residues. V was shortened by 1 base and J by 1 base, with 15 bases between the two germline ends. The specimen sequenced was PBMCs. The rearrangement joins TRBV5-1 to TRBJ1-3, with D unresolved. This TCR was recovered from a woman aged 45 to 65 in good health and CMV-seronegative. The CDR3 sequence: CASSLNAEAGSGNTIYF. The CDR3 DNA reads TGCGCCAGCAGCTTGAATGCGGAGGCGGGATCTGGAAACACCATATATTTT.